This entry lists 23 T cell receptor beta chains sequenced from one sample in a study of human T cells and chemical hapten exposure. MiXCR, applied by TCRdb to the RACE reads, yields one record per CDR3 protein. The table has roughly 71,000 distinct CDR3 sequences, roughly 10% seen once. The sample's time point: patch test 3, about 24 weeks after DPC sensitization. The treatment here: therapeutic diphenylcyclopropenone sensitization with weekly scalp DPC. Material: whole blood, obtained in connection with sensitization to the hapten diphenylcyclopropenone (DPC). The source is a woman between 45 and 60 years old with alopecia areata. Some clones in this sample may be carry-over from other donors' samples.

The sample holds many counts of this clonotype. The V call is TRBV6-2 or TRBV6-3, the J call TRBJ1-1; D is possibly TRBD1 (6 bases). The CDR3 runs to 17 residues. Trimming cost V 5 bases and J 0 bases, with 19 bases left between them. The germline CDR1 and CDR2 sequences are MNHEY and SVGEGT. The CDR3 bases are TGTGCCAGCAGTCCGGCGGGTCGGGGGGCCATGAACACTGAAGCTTTCTTT. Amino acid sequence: CASSPAGRGAMNTEAFF.

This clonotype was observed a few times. The CDR3 DNA reads TGTGCCAGCAGCTTAAGTGGGAGGGGGAGGCGGACTGAGCAGTTCTTC. As protein: CASSLSGRGRRTEQFF. This chain uses TRBV7-2 with TRBJ2-1, with a tentative D call TRBD2 (7 bases). CDR3 length: 16 residues. V was cut by 2 bases and J by 9 bases, with 20 bases left in between. Germline CDR1 reads SGHTA; CDR2 reads FQGNSA.

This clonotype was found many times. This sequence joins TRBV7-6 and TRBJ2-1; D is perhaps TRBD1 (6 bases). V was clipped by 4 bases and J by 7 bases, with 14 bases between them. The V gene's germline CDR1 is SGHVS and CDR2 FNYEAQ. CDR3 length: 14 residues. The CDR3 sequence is CASSSKTGWNEQFF. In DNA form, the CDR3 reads TGTGCCAGCAGCTCGAAAACAGGGTGGAATGAGCAGTTCTTC.

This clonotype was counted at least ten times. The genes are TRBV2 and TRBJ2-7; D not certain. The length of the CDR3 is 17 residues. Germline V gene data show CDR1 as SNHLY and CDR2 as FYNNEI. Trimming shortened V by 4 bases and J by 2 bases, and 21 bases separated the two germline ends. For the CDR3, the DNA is TGTGCCAGCAGTGCCTCATTTTCGTATAACACCCCCTACGAGCAGTACTTC. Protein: CASSASFSYNTPYEQYF.

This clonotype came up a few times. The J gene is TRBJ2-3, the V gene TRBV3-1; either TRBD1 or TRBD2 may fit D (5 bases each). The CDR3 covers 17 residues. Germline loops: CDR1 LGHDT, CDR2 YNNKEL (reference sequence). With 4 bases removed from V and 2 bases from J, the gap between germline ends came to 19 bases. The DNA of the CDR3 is TGTGCCAGCAGCCCTTGGTGGGTCCAGGGACCCACAGATACGCAGTATTTT. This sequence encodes CASSPWWVQGPTDTQYF.

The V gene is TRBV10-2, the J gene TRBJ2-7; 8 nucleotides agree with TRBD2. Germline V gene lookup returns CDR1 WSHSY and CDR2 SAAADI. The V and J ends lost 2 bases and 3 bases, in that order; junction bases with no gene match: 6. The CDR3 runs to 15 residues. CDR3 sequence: CASSEPSGGYYEQYF. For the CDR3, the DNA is TGCGCCAGCAGTGAGCCCAGCGGGGGTTACTACGAGCAGTACTTC.

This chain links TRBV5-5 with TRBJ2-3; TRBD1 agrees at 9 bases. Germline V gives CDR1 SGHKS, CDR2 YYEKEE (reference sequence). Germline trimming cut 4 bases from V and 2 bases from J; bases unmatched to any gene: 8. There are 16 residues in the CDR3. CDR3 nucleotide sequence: TGTGCCAGCAGCGCTCTGGACAGGGGCTCCACAGATACGCAGTATTTT. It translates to CASSALDRGSTDTQYF. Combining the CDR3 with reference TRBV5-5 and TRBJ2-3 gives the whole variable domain DAGVTQSPTHLIKTRGQQVTLRCSPISGHKSVSWYQQVLGQGPQFIFQYYEKEERGRGNFPDRFSARQFPNYSSELNVNALLLGDSALYLCASSALDRGSTDTQYFGPGTRLTVL.

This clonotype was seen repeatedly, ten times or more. The CDR3 DNA reads as TGTGCCAGCAGGGGGACCCCTGGGCCAGATACGCAGTATTTT. Amino acids: CASRGTPGPDTQYF. V gene TRBV2 combines with J gene TRBJ2-3, with D perhaps TRBD1 or TRBD2 (5 bases each). V lost 6 bases and J 4 bases, leaving 14 bases between the germline ends. CDR1 and CDR2 (germline): SNHLY, FYNNEI. The CDR3 extends over 14 amino acids.

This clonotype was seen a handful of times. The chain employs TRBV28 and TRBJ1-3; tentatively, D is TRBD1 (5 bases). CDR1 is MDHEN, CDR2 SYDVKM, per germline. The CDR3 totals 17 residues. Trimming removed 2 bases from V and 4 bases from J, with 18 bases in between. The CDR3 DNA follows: TGTGCCAGCAGTTTACCCCCTTCCGGGACGGCGGGAAACACCATATATTTT. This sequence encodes CASSLPPSGTAGNTIYF.

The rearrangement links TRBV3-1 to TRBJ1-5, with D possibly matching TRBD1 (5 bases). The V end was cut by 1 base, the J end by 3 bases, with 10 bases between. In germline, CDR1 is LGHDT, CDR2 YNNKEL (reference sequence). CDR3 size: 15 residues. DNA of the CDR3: TGTGCCAGCAGCCAAGGACGGGGCACCAATCAGCCCCAGCATTTT. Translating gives CASSQGRGTNQPQHF.

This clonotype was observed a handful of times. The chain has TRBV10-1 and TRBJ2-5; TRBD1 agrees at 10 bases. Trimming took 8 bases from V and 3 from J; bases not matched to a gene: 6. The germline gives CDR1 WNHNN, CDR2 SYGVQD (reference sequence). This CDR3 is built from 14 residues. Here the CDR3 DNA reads TGCGCCAGCGGACCCGGGACAGGGGAAGAGACCCAGTACTTC. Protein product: CASGPGTGEETQYF.

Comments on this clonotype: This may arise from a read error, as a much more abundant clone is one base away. The CDR3 sequence is CASSQVADSKQPQHF. The CDR3 bases are TGCGCCAGCAGCCAAGTAGCAGATAGCAAACAGCCCCAGCATTTT. The rearrangement links TRBV4-1 to TRBJ1-5; the D is unclear. There are 15 residues in the CDR3. Germline CDR1 reads MGHRA; CDR2 reads YSYEKL.

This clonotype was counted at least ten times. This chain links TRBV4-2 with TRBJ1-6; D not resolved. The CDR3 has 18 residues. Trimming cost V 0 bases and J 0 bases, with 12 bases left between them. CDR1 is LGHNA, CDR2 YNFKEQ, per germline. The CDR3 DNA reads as TGTGCCAGCAGCCAAGAACCCGTGCTTAGCTCCTATAATTCACCCCTCCACTTT. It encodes CASSQEPVLSSYNSPLHF.

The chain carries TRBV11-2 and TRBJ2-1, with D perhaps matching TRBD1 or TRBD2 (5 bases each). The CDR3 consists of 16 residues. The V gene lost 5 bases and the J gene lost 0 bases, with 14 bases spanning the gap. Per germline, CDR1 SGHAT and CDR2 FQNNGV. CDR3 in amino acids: CASSRDRGSSYNEQFF. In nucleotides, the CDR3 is TGTGCCAGCAGCCGCGACAGAGGGAGCTCCTACAATGAGCAGTTCTTC.

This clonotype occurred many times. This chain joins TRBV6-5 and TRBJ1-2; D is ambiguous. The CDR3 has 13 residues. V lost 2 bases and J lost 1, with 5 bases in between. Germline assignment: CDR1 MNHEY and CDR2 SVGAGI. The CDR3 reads CASSYQFNYGYTF. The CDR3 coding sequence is TGTGCCAGCAGTTACCAGTTTAACTATGGCTACACCTTC.

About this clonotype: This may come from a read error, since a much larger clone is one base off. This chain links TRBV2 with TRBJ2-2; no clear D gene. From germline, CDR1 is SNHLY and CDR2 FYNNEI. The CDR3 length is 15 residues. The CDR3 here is CASDLTGSPTVELFF. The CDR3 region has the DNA TGTGCCAGCGACCTAACGGGCTCTCCCACCGTGGAGCTGTTTTTT.

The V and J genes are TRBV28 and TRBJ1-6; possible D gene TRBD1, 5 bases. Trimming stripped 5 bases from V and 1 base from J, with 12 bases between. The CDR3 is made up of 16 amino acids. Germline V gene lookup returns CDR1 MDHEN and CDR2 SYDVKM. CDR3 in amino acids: CASSPGGGSYNSPLHF. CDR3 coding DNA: TGTGCCAGCAGTCCGGGCGGGGGTTCCTATAATTCACCCCTCCACTTT.

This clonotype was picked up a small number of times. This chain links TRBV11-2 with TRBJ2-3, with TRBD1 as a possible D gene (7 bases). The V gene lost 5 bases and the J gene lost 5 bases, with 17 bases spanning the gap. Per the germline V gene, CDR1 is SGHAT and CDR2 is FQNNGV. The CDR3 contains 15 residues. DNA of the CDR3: TGTGCCAGCAGCCGACCGCAGGGGGGTTTAGATACGCAGTATTTT. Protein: CASSRPQGGLDTQYF.

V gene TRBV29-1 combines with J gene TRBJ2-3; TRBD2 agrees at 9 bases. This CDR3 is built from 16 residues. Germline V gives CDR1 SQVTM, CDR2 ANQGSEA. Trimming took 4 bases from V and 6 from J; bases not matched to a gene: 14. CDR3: CSVGGGGARSPDTQYF. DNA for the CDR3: TGCAGCGTTGGTGGCGGGGGGGCAAGGTCACCCGATACGCAGTATTTT.

CDR3 nucleotides: TGTGCCACCAGCAGAGGGAACAGGGGGGCAGATACGCAGTATTTT. As protein: CATSRGNRGADTQYF. The chain couples TRBV15 to TRBJ2-3; 8 bases agree with TRBD1. The trim removed 1 base at V and 4 bases at J, leaving 4 bases unmatched. Germline CDR1 reads LNHNV; CDR2 reads YYDKDF (reference sequence). CDR3 length equals 15 residues.

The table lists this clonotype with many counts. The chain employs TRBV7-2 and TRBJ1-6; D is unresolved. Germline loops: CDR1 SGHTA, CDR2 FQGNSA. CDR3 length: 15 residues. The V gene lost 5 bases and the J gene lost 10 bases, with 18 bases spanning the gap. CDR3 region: CASSPRSVRNSPLHF. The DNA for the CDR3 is TGTGCCAGCAGCCCACGATCCGTCCGAAACTCACCCCTCCACTTT.

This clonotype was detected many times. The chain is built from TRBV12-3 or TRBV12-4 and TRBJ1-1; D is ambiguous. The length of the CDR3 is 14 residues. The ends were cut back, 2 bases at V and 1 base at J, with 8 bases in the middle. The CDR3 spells CASSLLAENTEAFF. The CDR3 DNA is TGTGCCAGCAGTTTATTGGCCGAGAACACTGAAGCTTTCTTT.

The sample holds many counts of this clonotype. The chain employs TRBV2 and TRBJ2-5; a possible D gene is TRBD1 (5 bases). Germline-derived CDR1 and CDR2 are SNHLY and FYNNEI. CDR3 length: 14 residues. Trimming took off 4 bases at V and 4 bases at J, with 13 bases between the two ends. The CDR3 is CASSGWAGSETQYF. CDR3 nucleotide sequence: TGTGCCAGCAGTGGTTGGGCAGGGTCAGAGACCCAGTACTTC.